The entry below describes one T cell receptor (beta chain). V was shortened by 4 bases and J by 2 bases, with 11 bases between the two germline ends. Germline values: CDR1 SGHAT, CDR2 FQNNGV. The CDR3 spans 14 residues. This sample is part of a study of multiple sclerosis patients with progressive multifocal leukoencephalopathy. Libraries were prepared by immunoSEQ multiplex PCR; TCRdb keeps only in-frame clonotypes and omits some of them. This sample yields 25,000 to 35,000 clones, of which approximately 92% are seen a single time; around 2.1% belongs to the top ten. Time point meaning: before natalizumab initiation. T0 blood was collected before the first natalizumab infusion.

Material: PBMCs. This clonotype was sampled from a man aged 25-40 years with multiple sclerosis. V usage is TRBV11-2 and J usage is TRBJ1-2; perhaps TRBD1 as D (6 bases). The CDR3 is CASSSGQRNYGYTF. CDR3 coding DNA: TGTGCCAGCAGCTCCGGACAGCGGAACTATGGCTACACCTTC.